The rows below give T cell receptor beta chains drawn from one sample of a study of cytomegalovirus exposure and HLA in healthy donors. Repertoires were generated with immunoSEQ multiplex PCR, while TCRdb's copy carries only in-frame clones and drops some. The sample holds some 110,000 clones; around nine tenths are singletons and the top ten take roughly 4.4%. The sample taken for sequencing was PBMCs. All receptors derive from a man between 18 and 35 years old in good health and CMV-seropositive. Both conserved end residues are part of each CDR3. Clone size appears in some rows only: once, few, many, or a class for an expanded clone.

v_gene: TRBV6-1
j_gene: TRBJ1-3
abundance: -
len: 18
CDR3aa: CASSETGGRSPSGNTIYF

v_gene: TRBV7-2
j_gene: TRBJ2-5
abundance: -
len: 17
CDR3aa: CASIISPGGGAWETQYF

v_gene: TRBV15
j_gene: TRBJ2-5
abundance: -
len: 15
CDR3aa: CATSRVDGREETQYF

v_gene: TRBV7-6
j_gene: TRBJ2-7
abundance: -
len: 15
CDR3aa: CASQEGLGQGYEQYF

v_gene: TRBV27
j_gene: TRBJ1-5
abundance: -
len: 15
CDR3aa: CASSLRQGSNQPQHF

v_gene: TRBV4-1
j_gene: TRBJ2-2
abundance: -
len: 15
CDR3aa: CASSQVGVKAGELFF

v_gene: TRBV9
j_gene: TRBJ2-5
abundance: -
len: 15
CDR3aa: CASSVVGTSLETQYF

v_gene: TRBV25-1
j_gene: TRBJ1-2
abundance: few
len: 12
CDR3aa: CASSEPSYGYTF

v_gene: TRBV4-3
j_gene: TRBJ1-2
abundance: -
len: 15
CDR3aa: CASSQAQLQVNGYTF

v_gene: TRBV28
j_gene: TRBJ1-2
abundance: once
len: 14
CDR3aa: CASSLRQDRYGYTF

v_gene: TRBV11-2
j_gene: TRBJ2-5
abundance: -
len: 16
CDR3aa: CASSPVGTGLEETQYF

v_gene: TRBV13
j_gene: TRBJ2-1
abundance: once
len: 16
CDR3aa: CASSADRVNSYNEQFF

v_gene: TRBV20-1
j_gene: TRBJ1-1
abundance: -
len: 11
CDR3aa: CSASAGTEAFF

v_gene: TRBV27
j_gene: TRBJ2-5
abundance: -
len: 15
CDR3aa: CASSLNGGARETQYF

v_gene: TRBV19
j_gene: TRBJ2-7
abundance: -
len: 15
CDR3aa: CASSRVGQGVGEQYF

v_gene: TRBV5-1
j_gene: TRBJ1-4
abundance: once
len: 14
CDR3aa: CASSFREGGEKLFF

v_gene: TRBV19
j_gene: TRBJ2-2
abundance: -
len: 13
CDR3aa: CASSILQTGELFF

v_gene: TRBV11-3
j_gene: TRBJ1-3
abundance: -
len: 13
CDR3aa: CASSSREGNTIYF

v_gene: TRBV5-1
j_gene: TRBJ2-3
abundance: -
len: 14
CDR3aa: CASSPRGAGDTQYF

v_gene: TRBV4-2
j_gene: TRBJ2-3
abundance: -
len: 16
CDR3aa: CASSQDWAASTDTQYF

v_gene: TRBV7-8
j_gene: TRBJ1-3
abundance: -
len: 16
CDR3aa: CASSSAGEGAGNTIYF

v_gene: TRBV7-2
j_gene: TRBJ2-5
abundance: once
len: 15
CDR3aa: CASSLGIRVQETQYF

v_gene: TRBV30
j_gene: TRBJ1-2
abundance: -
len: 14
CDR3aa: CAWSVPRENYGYTF

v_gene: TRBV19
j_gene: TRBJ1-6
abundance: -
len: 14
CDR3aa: CASNYGRGNSPLHF

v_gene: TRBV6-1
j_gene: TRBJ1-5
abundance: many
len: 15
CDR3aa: CASSEAPGGNQPQHF

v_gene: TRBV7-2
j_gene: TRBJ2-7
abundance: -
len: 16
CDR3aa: CASSKEGGGYSYEQYF

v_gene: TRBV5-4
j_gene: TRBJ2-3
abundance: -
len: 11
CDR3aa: CASSIEDTQYF

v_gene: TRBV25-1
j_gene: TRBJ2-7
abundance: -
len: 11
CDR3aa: CASTQALEQYF

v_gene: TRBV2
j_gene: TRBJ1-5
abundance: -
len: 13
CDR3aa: CASRQGSNQPQHF

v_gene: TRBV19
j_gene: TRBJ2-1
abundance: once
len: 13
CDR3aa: CASSRPGPEEQFF

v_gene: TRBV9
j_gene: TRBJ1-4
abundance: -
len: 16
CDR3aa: CASSPRDREENEKLFF

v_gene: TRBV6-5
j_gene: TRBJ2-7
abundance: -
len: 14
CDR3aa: CASSYRTDSYEQYF

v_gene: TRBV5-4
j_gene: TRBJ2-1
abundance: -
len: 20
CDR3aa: CASSLVTVVTPGGAYNEQFF

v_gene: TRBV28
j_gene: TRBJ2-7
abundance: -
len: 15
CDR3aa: CASSLLGGPRFEQYF

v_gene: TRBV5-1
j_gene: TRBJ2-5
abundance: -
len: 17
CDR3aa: CASSLALIGTGGETQYF

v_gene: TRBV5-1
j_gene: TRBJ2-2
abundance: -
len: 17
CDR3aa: CASSLKQGHGFTGELFF

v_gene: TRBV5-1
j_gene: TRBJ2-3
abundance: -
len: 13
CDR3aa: CASSLTGADTQYF

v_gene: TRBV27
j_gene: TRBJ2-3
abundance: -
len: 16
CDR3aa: CASSFAGAGVADTQYF

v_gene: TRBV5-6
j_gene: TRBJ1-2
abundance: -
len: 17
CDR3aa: CASSRRGGAVVVYGYTF

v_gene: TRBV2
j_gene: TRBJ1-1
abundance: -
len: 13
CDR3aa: CASRDRGRTEAFF

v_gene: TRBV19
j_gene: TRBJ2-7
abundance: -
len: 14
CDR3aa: CASRSSGGASEQYF

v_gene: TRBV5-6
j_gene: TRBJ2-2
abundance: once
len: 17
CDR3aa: CASSSLVRAGGTGELFF

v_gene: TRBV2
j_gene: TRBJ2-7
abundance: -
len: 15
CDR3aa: CASTPGGGSSYEQYF

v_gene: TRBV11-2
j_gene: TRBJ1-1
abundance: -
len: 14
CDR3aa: CASSSGQGYTEAFF

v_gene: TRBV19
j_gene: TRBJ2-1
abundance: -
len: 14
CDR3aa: CASSLPGGNNEQFF

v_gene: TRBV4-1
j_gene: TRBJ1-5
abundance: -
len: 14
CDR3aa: CASSPRQGNQPQHF

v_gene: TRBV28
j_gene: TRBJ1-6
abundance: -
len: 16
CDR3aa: CASSETGSSYNSPLHF